This TCR beta chain was found in a study of blood T cells in healthy people across ages. The authors ran a second PCR of about 6 to 11 cycles using a sample-barcoded 5' primer and a J-beta primer mix. Using its own MiXCR run on the 5' RACE reads, TCRdb lists one record per CDR3 protein. In the table there are approximately 800,000 distinct CDR3 sequences, about half of which are singletons. Regarding this clonotype: A junction end diverges from the germline sequence, so it may reflect a read error.

The germline gives CDR1 GTSNPN, CDR2 SVGIG (reference sequence). CDR3 length equals 15 residues. The chain links TRBV30 to TRBJ1-6; tentative D call: TRBD1 (6 bases). This clonotype originated in a man older than 75 in good health. Specimen: blood. CDR3 sequence reads: CAWREGGPRDSPLHF. CDR3 sequence (DNA): TGCGCCTGGAGAGAAGGGGGTCCCAGGGATTCACCCCTCCACTTT.